The T cell receptor beta chain described here comes from a study of shared clonotypes between healthy human individuals. This clone has a single count. TCRdb's table, derived via immunoSEQ multiplex PCR, lists solely in-frame clones and lacks some. The data contain about 2.4 million clones, over 85% of them seen just once; the ten biggest clones take up around 0.14%. The ends lost 5 bases at V and 2 bases at J; junction bases unmatched: 4. From germline, CDR1 is SGHRS and CDR2 YFSETQ. The CDR3 consists of 15 residues. The chain has TRBV5-1 and TRBJ2-2, with 9 bases lining up with TRBD1. Material: naive CD4+ T cells sorted from blood. Subset denoted: CD45RA+ positively selected. This clonotype was obtained from a man aged 18 to 29 in good health. The CDR3 nucleotides read TGCGCCAGCAGTCGACAGGGGGGTAACACCGGGGAGCTGTTTTTT. It is translated as CASSRQGGNTGELFF.